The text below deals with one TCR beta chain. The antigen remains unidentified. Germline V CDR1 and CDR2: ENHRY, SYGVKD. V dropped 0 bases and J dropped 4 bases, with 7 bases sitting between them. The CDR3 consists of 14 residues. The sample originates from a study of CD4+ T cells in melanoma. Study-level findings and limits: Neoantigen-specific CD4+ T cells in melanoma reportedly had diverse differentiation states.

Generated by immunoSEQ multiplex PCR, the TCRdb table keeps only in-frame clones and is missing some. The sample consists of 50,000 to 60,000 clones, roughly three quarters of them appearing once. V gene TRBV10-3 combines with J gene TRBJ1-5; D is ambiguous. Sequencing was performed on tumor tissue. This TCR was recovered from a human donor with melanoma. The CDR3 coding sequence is TGTGCCATCAGTGAGTCAGAGAGGAATCAGCCCCAGCATTTT. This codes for CAISESERNQPQHF.